Listed below are T cell receptor beta chains from one sample, sequenced in a study of blood T cell repertoires in COVID-19. Produced via immunoSEQ multiplex PCR; TCRdb's table is partial and in-frame only. This sample has over 50,000 clones, with approximately 81% found just once. Sequencing input: peripheral blood. The receptors come from a man in his sixties with COVID-19, enrolled during active disease. The CDR3 runs from the conserved cysteine through the conserved F or W. The D gene is left open where the match is weak. Clone size is not always given. Where it is, it says once, few, many or a class for expanded clones.

v_call	d_call	j_call	clone_size	cdr3_aa	cdr3_nt
TRBV3-1/TRBV3-2	TRBD1	TRBJ1-2	NA	CASTNRGSYGYTF	TGTGCCAGCACCAACAGGGGCAGTTATGGCTACACCTTC
TRBV14	NA	TRBJ1-1	NA	CASSQDEGTEAFF	TGTGCCAGCAGCCAAGATGAGGGAACTGAAGCTTTCTTT
TRBV12-3/TRBV12-4	NA	TRBJ2-2	NA	CANGLRDTGELFF	TGTGCCAACGGACTTCGGGACACCGGGGAGCTGTTTTTT
TRBV21-1	NA	TRBJ2-4	NA	CASSKAGQGAPGGFIAKNIQYF	TGTGCCAGCAGCAAAGCGGGACAGGGGGCGCCCGGCGGGTTCATAGCCAAAAACATTCAGTACTTC
TRBV12-3/TRBV12-4	NA	TRBJ2-7	NA	CASSSLDEQYF	TGTGCCAGCAGTTCCTTAGACGAGCAGTACTTC
TRBV6-6	TRBD1	TRBJ1-2	NA	CASSTGGEGNGYTF	TGTGCCAGCAGTACAGGGGGCGAGGGAAATGGCTACACCTTC
TRBV7-9	NA	TRBJ2-2	NA	CASSLIPVVITGELFF	TGTGCCAGCAGCTTAATCCCAGTCGTTATCACCGGGGAGCTGTTTTTT
TRBV28	NA	TRBJ1-5	NA	CASSSTGSQHF	TGTGCCAGCAGTTCAACCGGGAGCCAGCATTTT
TRBV2	TRBD1	TRBJ2-1	few	CASSPQGFDNEQFF	TGTGCCAGCAGCCCACAGGGGTTCGACAATGAGCAGTTCTTC
TRBV27	NA	TRBJ1-5	NA	CASQRGGEPQHF	TGTGCCAGCCAACGAGGGGGTGAGCCCCAGCATTTT
TRBV18	NA	TRBJ1-5	NA	CASSPPIANQPQHF	TGTGCCAGCTCACCACCGATAGCAAATCAGCCCCAGCATTTT
TRBV5-1	TRBD1	TRBJ2-5	NA	CASSLQGAVAQETQYF	TGCGCCAGCAGCTTACAGGGGGCTGTCGCTCAAGAGACCCAGTACTTC
TRBV28	NA	TRBJ1-2	NA	CASSYAANYGYTF	TGTGCCAGCAGTTACGCAGCTAACTATGGCTACACCTTC
TRBV7-3	TRBD1	TRBJ1-5	NA	CASSLTGTEGAQHF	TGTGCCAGCAGCTTAACAGGGACAGAGGGAGCCCAGCATTTT
TRBV30	NA	TRBJ1-4	NA	CACPGHSYTSNEKLFF	TGTGCCTGTCCAGGACACTCTTACACCTCTAATGAAAAACTGTTTTTT
TRBV11-2	NA	TRBJ2-1	NA	CASSLVPGHDNEQFF	TGTGCCAGCAGCTTAGTGCCGGGACACGACAATGAGCAGTTCTTC
TRBV18	NA	TRBJ1-1	NA	CASSSGQGWVDTEAFF	TGTGCCAGCTCGTCAGGGCAGGGGTGGGTGGACACTGAAGCTTTCTTT
TRBV11-3	TRBD1	TRBJ2-3	NA	CASSPISGQGALSTDTQYF	TGTGCCAGCAGTCCGATTTCGGGACAGGGGGCGTTGAGCACAGATACGCAGTATTTT
TRBV28	NA	TRBJ2-1	few	CASNGGRSLNEQFF	TGTGCCAGCAATGGAGGGAGGTCCCTCAATGAGCAGTTCTTC
TRBV9	TRBD2	TRBJ2-3	NA	CASSPQLAGPGLTDTQYF	TGTGCCAGCAGCCCTCAGCTAGCGGGGCCGGGTCTCACAGATACGCAGTATTTT
TRBV5-1	NA	TRBJ2-3	NA	CASSLGGAGTDTQYF	TGCGCCAGCTCCCTCGGTGGAGCCGGCACAGATACGCAGTATTTT
TRBV5-1	NA	TRBJ2-1	NA	CASSIQANEQFF	TGCGCCAGCAGCATCCAGGCCAATGAGCAGTTCTTC
TRBV28	TRBD1	TRBJ2-4	NA	CASSPGQNNIQYF	TGTGCCAGCAGTCCGGGACAGAATAACATTCAGTACTTC
TRBV6-5	NA	TRBJ2-1	NA	CASRDIRRMFEQFF	TGTGCCAGCAGGGACATACGACGAATGTTTGAGCAGTTCTTC
TRBV30	NA	TRBJ2-3	NA	CAWMREKDYTDTQYF	TGTGCCTGGATGAGGGAAAAGGATTACACAGATACGCAGTATTTT
TRBV5-1	TRBD2	TRBJ2-2	NA	CASSLTSANTGELFF	TGCGCCAGCAGCTTGACTAGCGCTAACACCGGGGAGCTGTTTTTT
TRBV7-6	TRBD2	TRBJ2-1	once	CASSQTSGNNEQFF	TGTGCCAGCAGCCAAACTAGCGGTAACAATGAGCAGTTCTTC
TRBV10-3	NA	TRBJ1-2	NA	CAISDPRETMRTF	TGTGCCATCAGTGACCCACGGGAGACCATGAGGACCTTC
TRBV7-8	NA	TRBJ1-3	few	CASSRGDISGNTIYF	TGTGCCAGCAGCCGAGGGGACATCTCTGGAAACACCATATATTTT
TRBV7-2	NA	TRBJ1-5	NA	CASSFVGGGGSNQPQHF	TGTGCCAGCAGCTTCGTGGGTGGGGGAGGTAGCAATCAGCCCCAGCATTTT
TRBV6-5	NA	TRBJ2-6	NA	CASSYGASGANVLTF	TGTGCCAGCAGTTACGGGGCGTCTGGGGCCAACGTCCTGACTTTC
TRBV11-2	NA	TRBJ2-5	NA	CASSLAGGQREETQYF	TGTGCCAGCAGCTTAGCCGGGGGACAGCGGGAAGAGACCCAGTACTTC
TRBV18	TRBD1	TRBJ2-7	NA	CASSRGQGTISYEQYF	TGTGCCAGCTCACGGGGACAGGGGACGATTTCCTACGAGCAGTACTTC
TRBV27	TRBD1	TRBJ2-3	once	CATLDRGRATQYF	TGTGCCACCCTGGACAGGGGTCGGGCTACGCAGTATTTT
TRBV14	TRBD2	TRBJ2-3	NA	CASSQDWAGGPTDTQYF	TGTGCCAGCAGCCAAGATTGGGCGGGAGGGCCCACAGATACGCAGTATTTT
TRBV3-1/TRBV3-2	TRBD2	TRBJ2-1	once	CASSHPTRGGLAGPEFF	TGTGCCAGCAGCCACCCCACGCGTGGTGGACTAGCGGGACCCGAGTTCTTC
TRBV9	TRBD2	TRBJ2-7	NA	CASSPGRSSGDYEQYF	TGTGCCAGCAGCCCTGGTAGGTCTAGCGGGGACTACGAGCAGTACTTC
TRBV7-9	NA	TRBJ2-1	NA	CASEAYNEQFF	TGTGCCAGCGAAGCTTACAATGAGCAGTTCTTC
TRBV2	NA	TRBJ1-1	NA	CASSGGQLNTEAFF	TGTGCCAGCAGTGGCGGACAGCTGAACACTGAAGCTTTCTTT
TRBV4-1	TRBD1	TRBJ1-5	NA	CASSQPDRGASPQHF	TGCGCCAGCAGCCAACCCGACAGGGGAGCGTCGCCCCAGCATTTT
TRBV2	TRBD1	TRBJ2-3	NA	CASSELDRFTDTQYF	TGTGCCAGCAGTGAATTGGACAGGTTCACAGATACGCAGTATTTT
TRBV25-1	NA	TRBJ2-3	NA	CARMGPSTDTQYF	TGTGCCAGGATGGGGCCGAGCACAGATACGCAGTATTTT
TRBV28	TRBD2	TRBJ2-5	once	CASSLLAGGSETQYF	TGTGCCAGCAGTTTACTAGCGGGGGGTTCAGAGACCCAGTACTTC
TRBV14	NA	TRBJ1-1	NA	CASSQFAGTADF	TGTGCCAGCAGCCAGTTCGCGGGTACAGCTGACTTT
TRBV19	NA	TRBJ2-5	NA	CASSMGNRVRETQYF	TGTGCCAGTAGCATGGGGAACAGGGTCCGGGAGACCCAGTACTTC
TRBV3-1/TRBV3-2	NA	TRBJ2-2	NA	CASSPPQGAGELFF	TGTGCCAGCAGCCCCCCCCAGGGTGCCGGGGAGCTGTTTTTT